These T cell receptor beta chains were read from a single sample in a study of cytomegalovirus exposure and HLA in healthy donors. Sequenced by immunoSEQ multiplex PCR; TCRdb stores in-frame clones only, minus some. The sample consists of about 140,000 clones, 70% to 80% of them appearing once. The specimen sequenced was PBMCs. Every receptor here comes from a female donor in good health and CMV-seronegative. The conserved cysteine and the conserved F or W are not part of the CDR3 here.

V gene	J gene	CDR3 protein
TRBV29-1	TRBJ2-7	SVSFGGLGAYEQY
TRBV4-3	TRBJ1-6	ASSQDTGPSPLH
TRBV10-3	TRBJ1-2	AISDSQGNYGYT
TRBV30	TRBJ2-7	AWRPRGDYEQY
TRBV29-1	TRBJ2-7	SGAGTASSYEQY
TRBV30	TRBJ1-2	AWTMTGGNYGYT
TRBV7-2	TRBJ2-5	ASSTDGLVRWLQETQY
TRBV15	TRBJ1-1	ATSPQTRGEAF
TRBV5-1	TRBJ2-7	ASSDTGSPTYEQY
TRBV6-5	TRBJ2-5	ASSMGRVQETQY
TRBV5-1	TRBJ2-1	ASSLMGPTNNEQF
TRBV5-1	TRBJ2-7	ASSLTGTTYEQY
TRBV14	TRBJ2-1	ASSRTQRASGYNEQF
TRBV4-3	TRBJ2-7	ASSQDGQESAPYEQY
TRBV7-8	TRBJ1-3	ASSSFTGTTIY
TRBV6-6	TRBJ1-2	ASSFGTVRDGYT
TRBV6-5	TRBJ2-6	ASRPRGSGANVLT
TRBV6-4	TRBJ2-3	ASSDTGSPRGADTQY
TRBV20-1	TRBJ1-2	SATRLEGYT
TRBV7-2	TRBJ2-7	ASSLEAGVASYEQY
TRBV9	TRBJ1-2	ASSVTYRDGYT
TRBV5-1	TRBJ2-3	ASSLGKGTDTQY
TRBV6-1	TRBJ2-5	ASSVTPGETQY
TRBV7-2	TRBJ2-1	ASSPRRRASGDHEQF
TRBV2	TRBJ1-3	ASSAMGQVDTIY
TRBV6-1	TRBJ2-7	ASSDLGLAMYEQY
TRBV7-8	TRBJ2-7	ASSLGTRPDEQY
TRBV7-3	TRBJ2-2	ASSPGLAGAGELF
TRBV15	TRBJ1-4	ATSSEAINEKLF
TRBV27	TRBJ1-1	ASSLFINTEAF
TRBV19	TRBJ1-5	ASSGRTFGNQPQH
TRBV5-1	TRBJ2-6	ASQERSSGANVLT
TRBV7-9	TRBJ2-7	SSSVQGPSGGKPLYEQY
TRBV11-2	TRBJ2-7	ASSRLGGSSYEQY
TRBV10-2	TRBJ2-7	ASRDRTSYEQY
TRBV5-4	TRBJ2-7	ASSPGRGGAREQY
TRBV7-2	TRBJ2-7	ASSPATSGKYEQY
TRBV9	TRBJ1-6	ASSVTDSSYNSPLH
TRBV28	TRBJ2-7	ASSTGTSGTYEQY